Shown below are 16 T cell receptor beta chains from a single sample sequenced in a study of cytotoxic CD8 clonotypes in ibrutinib-treated CLL. Method: immunoSEQ multiplex PCR; TCRdb's copy keeps in-frame clones and lacks some. The repertoire includes around 310,000 clones, roughly 80% of them detected once, and over 6.5% sits in the top ten. Sequencing used PBMCs, obtained before ibrutinib treatment. The receptors were gathered from a human donor with chronic lymphocytic leukemia.

The chain has TRBV5-5 and TRBJ2-7; D might be TRBD1 (6 bases). V lost 6 bases, J lost 7 bases, and 23 bases lay in between. Looked up from germline, CDR1 is SGHKS and CDR2 is YYEKEE (reference sequence). The CDR3 runs 15 residues. CDR3 DNA: TGTGCCAGCACCCCCAGGGGCGAGGACTGGGGGGAGCAGTACTTC. It codes for CASTPRGEDWGEQYF.

The chain recombines TRBV6-5 with TRBJ1-5; 9 bases agree with TRBD1. V shed 4 bases, J shed 9 bases, and the junction held 13 bases outside the gene matches. The CDR3 is 16 residues long. Germline V CDR1 and CDR2: MNHEY, SVGAGI. The CDR3 spells CASSLRPGQGLSPQHF. CDR3 DNA: TGTGCCAGCAGTTTAAGACCGGGACAGGGTCTCTCGCCCCAGCATTTT.

V is TRBV23-1 and J is TRBJ2-1; 9 bases are a match to TRBD2. TRBV23-1 is an ORF; its function is uncertain. V trimming: 6 bases; J trimming: 4 bases; junction bases outside the gene matches: 7. This CDR3 is built from 15 residues. DNA for the CDR3: TGCGCCAGCAGAGAAGCGGGAGGAAGGTACAATGAGCAGTTCTTC. It specifies CASREAGGRYNEQFF.

This clone appeared once. The gene calls are TRBV9 and TRBJ2-7, with D perhaps matching TRBD2 (5 bases). With 3 bases removed from V and 6 bases from J, the gap between germline ends came to 13 bases. In germline, CDR1 is SGDLS, CDR2 YYNGEE. This CDR3 is 13 amino acids long. DNA for the CDR3: TGTGCCAGCAGCGCAGGAACCGCGGGCGAGCAGTACTTC. Protein product: CASSAGTAGEQYF. Based on the CDR3 plus reference TRBV9 and TRBJ2-7, the full variable domain is DSGVTQTPKHLITATGQRVTLRCSPRSGDLSVYWYQQSLDQGLQFLIQYYNGEERAKGNILERFSAQQFPDLHSELNLSSLELGDSALYFCASSAGTAGEQYFGPGTRLTVT.

The chain carries TRBV7-9 and TRBJ2-7, with D perhaps TRBD1 (5 bases). Between the trimmed V and J ends, which lost 5 bases and 0 bases, there was a span of 17 bases. From germline, CDR1 is SEHNR and CDR2 FQNEAQ (reference sequence). The CDR3 totals 16 residues. The CDR3 is CASSPGPTESSYEQYF. CDR3 nucleotide sequence: TGTGCCAGCAGCCCCGGACCGACAGAGAGCTCCTACGAGCAGTACTTC. The complete variable domain, with remaining parts taken from reference TRBV7-9 and TRBJ2-7, reads DTGVSQNPRHKITKRGQNVTFRCDPISEHNRLYWYRQTLGQGPEFLTYFQNEAQLEKSRLLSDRFSAERPKGSFSTLEIQRTEQGDSAMYLCASSPGPTESSYEQYFGPGTRLTVT.

This rearrangement joins TRBV9 to TRBJ1-3, with 7 nucleotides matching TRBD1. V dropped 4 bases and J dropped 3; count of bases not matched to a gene: 10. The CDR3 runs to 16 residues. CDR1 is SGDLS, CDR2 YYNGEE, per germline. This CDR3 reads CASSPRTGEGGNTIYF. In DNA, the CDR3 is TGTGCCAGCAGCCCTCGCACAGGGGAAGGTGGAAACACCATATATTTT. Looking up the rest from reference TRBV9 and TRBJ1-3 gives the full variable domain: DSGVTQTPKHLITATGQRVTLRCSPRSGDLSVYWYQQSLDQGLQFLIQYYNGEERAKGNILERFSAQQFPDLHSELNLSSLELGDSALYFCASSPRTGEGGNTIYFGEGSWLTVV.

The chain employs TRBV6-5 and TRBJ2-7; 11 positions agree with TRBD1. The CDR3 covers 14 residues. Germline V lookup: CDR1 MNHEY, CDR2 SVGAGI. V was pared by 5 bases and J by 6 bases, with 6 bases of the junction left unmatched. This CDR3 is CASSHPGTGGEQYF. The CDR3 bases are TGTGCCAGCAGTCATCCCGGGACAGGGGGCGAGCAGTACTTC.

This chain uses TRBV29-1 with TRBJ1-2; 8 bases fit TRBD1. Germline V gives CDR1 SQVTM, CDR2 ANQGSEA. J gave up 5 bases and V 6 bases, and 8 bases lay outside the gene matches. The CDR3 is 13 residues long. The CDR3 loop is CSVKGTGGYGYTF. CDR3 DNA sequence: TGCAGCGTCAAAGGGACAGGAGGATATGGCTACACCTTC.

The table lists this clone with a count of one. This clone may be a read error of a much larger clone one base away. The chain joins TRBV7-8 to TRBJ2-1; D is ambiguous. CDR1 and CDR2 from the germline V gene are SGHVS and FQNEAQ. The V gene lost 2 bases and the J gene lost 0 bases, with 2 bases spanning the gap. The CDR3 is 13 residues long. CDR3 region: CASSLSSYNEQFF. The CDR3 DNA reads as TGTGCCAGCAGCTTAAGCTCCTACAATGAGCAGTTCTTC.

The chain links TRBV9 to TRBJ2-7, with 7 bases matching TRBD2. The germline V gene has CDR1 SGDLS and CDR2 YYNGEE. Trimming at V came to 3 bases and at J to 3 bases, leaving 9 bases not matched to a gene. The CDR3 runs to 15 residues. The CDR3 loop is CASSGGLGLVYEQYF. In DNA form, the CDR3 reads TGTGCCAGCAGCGGAGGCTTAGGACTAGTCTACGAGCAGTACTTC.

The chain combines TRBV7-2 with TRBJ2-6; D unresolved. The length of the CDR3 is 17 residues. From germline, CDR1 is SGHTA and CDR2 FQGNSA. Trimming took 4 bases from V and 2 from J, leaving 15 bases between them. The CDR3 nucleotides are TGTGCCAGCAGCTCAGACCCTGGGCAAGCTGGGGCCAACGTCCTGACTTTC. Translated: CASSSDPGQAGANVLTF.

The chain couples TRBV5-1 to TRBJ2-3; 14 nucleotides line up with TRBD2. The length of the CDR3 is 16 residues. V shed 5 bases, J shed 5 bases, and the junction held 7 bases outside the gene matches. Germline values: CDR1 SGHRS, CDR2 YFSETQ. The CDR3 reads CASRPGLAGEGDTQYF. The CDR3, as DNA: TGCGCCAGCAGACCGGGACTAGCGGGGGAGGGAGATACGCAGTATTTT.

This clone was recorded once. This chain links TRBV6-6 with TRBJ1-5; 12 bases line up with TRBD1. Germline V lookup: CDR1 MNHNY, CDR2 SVGAGI (reference sequence). J lost 5 bases, V lost 4 bases, and 6 bases had no gene match. The CDR3 is 16 amino acids. CDR3 sequence (DNA): TGTGCCAGCAGTTCAGGCGGGACAGGGGGCTATCAGCCCCAGCATTTT. It codes for CASSSGGTGGYQPQHF.

This clone was observed once. V is TRBV4-1 and J is TRBJ2-7, with 11 bases identical to TRBD2. V gave up 9 bases and J gave up 4 bases; unmatched junction bases: 11. Per germline, CDR1 MGHRA and CDR2 YSYEKL. This CDR3 spans 15 amino acids. The CDR3 loop reads CASGLAGSRLYEQYF. Written as DNA, the CDR3 is TGCGCCAGTGGACTAGCGGGTTCCCGTCTTTACGAGCAGTACTTC.

The chain couples TRBV5-4 to TRBJ2-7; D possibly corresponds to TRBD2 (6 bases). The germline gives CDR1 SGHNT, CDR2 YYREEE (reference sequence). CDR3 length: 14 amino acids. The V and J ends lost 0 bases and 2 bases respectively, with 9 bases between them. CDR3 sequence reads: CASSLAGRTYEQYF. In DNA, the CDR3 is TGTGCCAGCAGCTTGGCAGGGAGGACCTACGAGCAGTACTTC. The variable domain in full, completed from reference TRBV5-4 and TRBJ2-7, reads ETGVTQSPTHLIKTRGQQVTLRCSSQSGHNTVSWYQQALGQGPQFIFQYYREEENGRGNFPPRFSGLQFPNYSSELNVNALELDDSALYLCASSLAGRTYEQYFGPGTRLTVT.

The CDR3 loop is CASQTGSTDTQYF. The CDR3 DNA sequence: TGTGCCAGCCAGACAGGTAGCACAGATACGCAGTATTTT. The rearrangement links TRBV6-5 to TRBJ2-3; possible D gene TRBD1, 6 bases. Germline-derived CDR1 and CDR2 are MNHEY and SVGAGI. The CDR3 consists of 13 residues. The V end lost 8 bases, the J end lost 0 bases, and 9 bases lay between the germline ends.